These T cell receptor beta chains were read from a single sample in a study of cytomegalovirus exposure and HLA in healthy donors. Only in-frame clones appear in the TCRdb table, and some are missing; sequencing was by immunoSEQ multiplex PCR. The repertoire holds about 140,000 clones, less than 10% seen once, with 1.5% to 2% in the top ten. Sequencing was done on a sample of PBMCs. Source of these receptors: a man between 50 and 59 years old in good health and CMV-seronegative. Both conserved end residues are part of each CDR3. The D gene is left open where the match is weak. The size of a clone is reported for some rows only, either as once, few or many, or as a class for expanded clones.

TRBJ2-1	.	TRBV6-4	few	TGTGCCAGCAGTGACTCAGGTCGTGGCCCAGGGCGCAATGAGCAGTTCTTC	CASSDSGRGPGRNEQFF
TRBJ1-5	.	TRBV28	.	TGTGCCAGCCTTTGGGCAGGGAGGAATCAGCCCCAGCATTTT	CASLWAGRNQPQHF
TRBJ1-1	.	TRBV4-1	.	TGCGCCAGCAGCCAAGATAGATCAGGGTCCCCGATTGAAGCTTTCTTT	CASSQDRSGSPIEAFF
TRBJ2-5	TRBD2	TRBV4-2	many	TGTGCCAGCAGCCAAGGAACAGCGGGGGGACTACAAGAGACCCAGTACTTC	CASSQGTAGGLQETQYF
TRBJ2-7	.	TRBV19	.	TGTGCCAGTAGTATTCGAGGGGGGGCCTACTACGAGCAGTACTTC	CASSIRGGAYYEQYF
TRBJ1-4	.	TRBV9	.	TGTGCCAGCAGCGCCAATGGGGCTAGTAATGAAAAACTGTTTTTT	CASSANGASNEKLFF
TRBJ2-5	.	TRBV19	few	TGTGCCAGTAGCACAAACCAAGAGACCCAGTACTTC	CASSTNQETQYF
TRBJ1-5	.	TRBV7-2	.	TGTGCCAGCAGCTCCCGTGGCGGTCAGCCCCAGCATTTT	CASSSRGGQPQHF
TRBJ1-2	.	TRBV4-1	few	TGCGCCAGCAGCCAAGAAGGAGGGGCCGCCGCCGGAACCTATGGCTACACCTTC	CASSQEGGAAAGTYGYTF
TRBJ2-7	TRBD1	TRBV5-1	.	TGCGCCAGCAGCTTGACAGGGGAAGGAGAGCAGTACTTC	CASSLTGEGEQYF
TRBJ2-1	TRBD2	TRBV7-3	few	TGTGCCAGCAGCCCCGGGACTAGCGGGACCCAGCAGTTCTTC	CASSPGTSGTQQFF
TRBJ2-7	TRBD1	TRBV15	.	TGTGCCACCAGCAGGGCGAGACAGGGTAGCGACGAGCAGTACTTC	CATSRARQGSDEQYF
TRBJ2-3	TRBD2	TRBV6-5	.	TGTGCCAGCAGTTACAGGGGACTAGCGGGCGATACGCAGTATTTT	CASSYRGLAGDTQYF
TRBJ1-3	.	TRBV29-1	few	TGCAGCGTTGAAGATCGGAGGTTCCCGGGAGGAAACACCATATATTTT	CSVEDRRFPGGNTIYF
TRBJ1-4	.	TRBV6-5	few	TGTGCCAGCAGTTCCGGCGGGGGGTTACGAGAAAAACTGTTTTTT	CASSSGGGLREKLFF
TRBJ2-2	.	TRBV16	few	TGTGCCAGCAGACCGGTCGACACCGGGGAGCTGTTTTTT	CASRPVDTGELFF
TRBJ2-7	TRBD2	TRBV27	.	TGTGCCAGCAAGTCCGGGGGGGCCAACGAGCAGTACTTC	CASKSGGANEQYF
TRBJ2-7	TRBD2	TRBV2	few	TGTGCCAGCAGTGTTCCCCCGGGAGGCTCTCTCGGGGAGCAGTACTTC	CASSVPPGGSLGEQYF
TRBJ1-1	TRBD1	TRBV19	few	TGTGCCAGTAGCCGACAGGGGGACACTGAAGCTTTCTTT	CASSRQGDTEAFF
TRBJ2-7	.	TRBV19	.	TGTGCCAGTAGTATAAGCCCAAATTCCTACGAGCAGTACTTC	CASSISPNSYEQYF
TRBJ1-1	.	TRBV7-3	.	TGTGCCAGCAGCTCCGGGGGAGACACTGAAGCTTTCTTT	CASSSGGDTEAFF
TRBJ1-2	TRBD1	TRBV6-5	few	TGTGCCAGCAGTTCGCCGGGACAGGGGAACTATGGCTACACCTTC	CASSSPGQGNYGYTF
TRBJ2-2	TRBD2	TRBV7-8	few	TGTGCCAGCAGCCCTCGTAGGGTAGGGACTAGCACCGGGGAGCTGTTTTTT	CASSPRRVGTSTGELFF
TRBJ2-6	TRBD2	TRBV7-2	.	TGTGCCAGCAGCTTAGCGAGGGTAGCGGGAGAATCTGGGGCCAACGTCCTGACTTTC	CASSLARVAGESGANVLTF
TRBJ2-7	TRBD2	TRBV2	few	TGTGCCAGCCATTCTTATAGCGGGACACAGAGCTTC	CASHSYSGTQSF
TRBJ1-5	.	TRBV30	few	TGTGCCTGGAGTAAAGTTAGAGGGCCCCAGCATTTT	CAWSKVRGPQHF
TRBJ2-1	TRBD1	TRBV10-3	.	TGTGCCATCAGTGAGTCTGACAGGGCCCCCTACAATGAGCAGTTCTTC	CAISESDRAPYNEQFF
TRBJ2-1	.	TRBV30	.	TGTGCCTGGAGTGTATCCAGGCTCAATGAGCAGTTCTTC	CAWSVSRLNEQFF
TRBJ1-4	TRBD1	TRBV6-5	.	TGTGCCAGCAGCCCCCCGGGACAGCCGGAAAAACTGTTTTTT	CASSPPGQPEKLFF
TRBJ2-7	TRBD2	TRBV2	.	TGTGCCAGCAGTCTCGGGGGGGACAACTCCTACGAGCAGTACTTC	CASSLGGDNSYEQYF
TRBJ2-1	TRBD2	TRBV10-3	.	TGTGCCATCAGGGAGGCCCCCACGGGGGGTGGCCAAGATGAGCAGTTCTTC	CAIREAPTGGGQDEQFF
TRBJ2-5	TRBD1	TRBV25-1	.	TGTGCCAGCAAGGGACAGGGGCAAGAGACCCAGTACTTC	CASKGQGQETQYF
TRBJ1-1	.	TRBV10-3	few	TGTGCCATCAGTGGGCCAGGGGCCAACACTGAAGCTTTCTTT	CAISGPGANTEAFF
TRBJ2-5	TRBD2	TRBV6-1	.	TGTGCCAGCAGTGAAGCGGGGGCCGGACGGGGGGGACGAGAGACCCAGTACTTC	CASSEAGAGRGGRETQYF
TRBJ2-5	TRBD2	TRBV4-2	.	TGTGCCAGCAGCCAAGATAGGAGGGCCCTAGCGGGAGGAGAGACCCAGCACTTC	CASSQDRRALAGGETQHF
TRBJ1-2	.	TRBV5-1	few	TGCGCCAGCAGCTTGGCCCTAGGACAGAAGGCCTCCTTC	CASSLALGQKASF
TRBJ1-5	.	TRBV4-1	few	TGCGCCAGCAGCCACTCAGGCAATCAGCCCCAGCATTTT	CASSHSGNQPQHF
TRBJ2-7	.	TRBV19	.	TGTGCCAGTAGCAGGTGGGGGGAAAGCTCCTACGAGCAGTACTTC	CASSRWGESSYEQYF
TRBJ1-2	.	TRBV5-1	few	TGCGCCAGCAGCTCCGGCTCCACAGGGCTCGACTATGGCTACACCTTC	CASSSGSTGLDYGYTF